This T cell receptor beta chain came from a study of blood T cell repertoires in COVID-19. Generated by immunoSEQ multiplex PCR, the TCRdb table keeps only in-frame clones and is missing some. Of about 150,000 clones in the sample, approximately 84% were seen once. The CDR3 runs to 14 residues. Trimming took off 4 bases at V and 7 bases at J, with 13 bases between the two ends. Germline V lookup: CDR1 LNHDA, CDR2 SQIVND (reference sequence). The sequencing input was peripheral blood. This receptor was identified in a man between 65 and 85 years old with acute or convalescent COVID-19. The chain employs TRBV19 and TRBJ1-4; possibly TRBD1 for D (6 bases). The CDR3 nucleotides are TGTGCCAGTAGTAGGACAGTTTCGAGTGAAAAACTGTTTTTT. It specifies CASSRTVSSEKLFF.